This TCR beta chain came from a study of radiation and T cells in renal cell carcinoma. Per germline, CDR1 LGHNA and CDR2 YSLEER. V was cut by 1 base and J by 2 bases, with 7 bases left in between. This CDR3 comprises 14 residues. Time point given: baseline pretreatment blood. Specified treatment: 15 Gy SBRT to primary tumor, nephrectomy 4 weeks later. After SBRT, blood was collected at 2 and 4 weeks, plus baseline. The repertoire was sequenced with immunoSEQ multiplex PCR; TCRdb's copy has only in-frame clones and lacks some. In the table there are 110,000 to 150,000 clones, roughly 90% of which are singletons.

The specimen comprised blood, sampled from a patient whose treatment included radiotherapy and nephrectomy. This clonotype was sampled from a woman aged 45-65 years with renal cell carcinoma. V is TRBV4-3 and J is TRBJ2-3; no clear D. CDR3 coding DNA: TGCGCCAGCAGCCAAGGCCGTCACACAGATACGCAGTATTTT. Protein: CASSQGRHTDTQYF.